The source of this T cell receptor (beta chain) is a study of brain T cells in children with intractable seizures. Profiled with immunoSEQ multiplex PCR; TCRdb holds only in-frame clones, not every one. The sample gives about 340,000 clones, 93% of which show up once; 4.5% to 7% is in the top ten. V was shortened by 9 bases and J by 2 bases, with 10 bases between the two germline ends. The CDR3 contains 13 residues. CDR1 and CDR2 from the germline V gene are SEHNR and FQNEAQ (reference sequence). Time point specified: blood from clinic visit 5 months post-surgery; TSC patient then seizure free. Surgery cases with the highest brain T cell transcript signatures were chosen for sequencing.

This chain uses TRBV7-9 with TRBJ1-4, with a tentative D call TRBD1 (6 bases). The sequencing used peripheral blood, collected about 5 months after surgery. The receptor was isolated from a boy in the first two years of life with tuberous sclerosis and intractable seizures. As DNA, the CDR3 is TGTGCCAGTAGAAGGGGGACTAATGAAAAACTGTTTTTT. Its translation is CASRRGTNEKLFF.